These 27 T cell receptor beta chains were sequenced from one sample in a study of T-cell reconstitution after alpha-beta-depleted transplantation in children. It was with unique molecular identifiers that the TCRbeta library was prepared. TCRdb reprocessed the PCR reads with MiXCR, giving one entry per CDR3 protein. The sample records about 980,000 distinct CDR3 sequences, about 29% being singletons. This sample comprised PBMCs, mostly from graft donor cells, obtained 360 days after TCRalphabeta/CD19-depleted stem cell transplant. Every receptor here comes from a boy in the first two years of life who had a stem cell transplant for SCID, so the T cells may come from the graft donor.

The table lists this clonotype with a few counts. The CDR3 sequence: CASSTTQQGYEQYF. DNA of the CDR3: TGTGCCAGCAGCACCACCCAACAGGGCTACGAGCAGTACTTC. V and J are TRBV28 and TRBJ2-7; tentative D call: TRBD1 (6 bases). This CDR3 comprises 14 residues. V lost 6 bases to trimming and J lost 3 bases, with 15 bases between them. From germline, CDR1 is MDHEN and CDR2 SYDVKM.

V usage is TRBV12-3 or TRBV12-4 and J usage is TRBJ2-5, with 8 bases aligning to TRBD1. This CDR3 region has 14 residues. The ends lost 6 bases at V and 4 bases at J; junction bases unmatched: 7. CDR3 in amino acids: CASRVAGGGETQYF. The DNA for the CDR3 is TGTGCCAGCAGGGTCGCAGGGGGCGGAGAGACCCAGTACTTC.

This clonotype was recorded at least ten times. V usage is TRBV7-9 and J usage is TRBJ2-3; 11 bases are shared with TRBD2. With V trimmed by 1 base and J by 2 bases, 2 bases remained unmatched. The germline CDR1 and CDR2 sequences are SEHNR and FQNEAQ (reference sequence). This CDR3 region has 16 residues. CDR3 nucleotides: TGTGCCAGCAGCTTAGGACTAGCGGGGCCCACAGATACGCAGTATTTT. Translating it yields CASSLGLAGPTDTQYF.

This sequence joins TRBV5-1 and TRBJ1-1; 8 bases fit TRBD1. Looked up from germline, CDR1 is SGHRS and CDR2 is YFSETQ. V shed 4 bases, J shed 2 bases, and the junction held 10 bases outside the gene matches. The CDR3 has 16 amino acids. The CDR3 protein is CASSEGQGRDNTEAFF. The CDR3 DNA is TGCGCCAGCAGCGAAGGACAGGGAAGGGATAACACTGAAGCTTTCTTT.

The chain uses TRBV20-1 and TRBJ1-1; the match to TRBD1 covers 8 bases. Losses at the gene ends were 3 bases for V and 5 bases for J; bases not matched to a gene: 8. The CDR3 runs to 14 residues. Germline CDR1 is DFQATT and CDR2 is SNEGSKA (reference sequence). This CDR3 is CSARSYRGSTEAFF. CDR3 nucleotide sequence: TGCAGTGCTAGGTCCTACAGGGGGAGTACTGAAGCTTTCTTT.

V usage is TRBV7-2 and J usage is TRBJ2-2, with D maybe TRBD1 (5 bases). The V and J ends lost 3 bases and 4 bases respectively, with 18 bases between them. Germline assignment: CDR1 SGHTA and CDR2 FQGNSA. The CDR3 is made up of 17 amino acids. The CDR3 region is CASSFSRGQGGTGELFF. The CDR3 DNA reads as TGTGCCAGCAGCTTTTCTCGTGGGCAGGGCGGCACCGGGGAGCTGTTTTTT.

The sample holds a few counts of this clonotype. The chain joins TRBV7-2 to TRBJ2-3, with 8 bases fitting TRBD1. The ends lost 8 bases at V and 4 bases at J; junction bases unmatched: 11. The CDR3 length is 15 residues. Germline loops: CDR1 SGHTA, CDR2 FQGNSA. This CDR3 reads CASLRTGSFADTQYF. The CDR3 DNA reads as TGTGCCAGCCTACGGACAGGGTCGTTCGCAGATACGCAGTATTTT.

This chain connects TRBV5-1 to TRBJ2-1; D could derive from TRBD1 or TRBD2 (5 bases each). The V and J ends lost 6 bases and 14 bases respectively, with 24 bases between them. Germline V gene sequence: CDR1 SGHRS, CDR2 YFSETQ. This CDR3 contains 14 residues. This CDR3 is CASTFSLDLGPEFF. CDR3 in DNA: TGCGCCAGCACCTTTTCCTTGGACCTGGGACCGGAGTTCTTC.

This chain connects TRBV7-9 to TRBJ2-3; weak D call: TRBD1 (5 bases). The CDR3 is 16 amino acids. CDR1 and CDR2 (germline): SEHNR, FQNEAQ (reference sequence). Trimming cost V 2 bases and J 0 bases, with 12 bases left between them. CDR3 loop: CASSLSQGTSTDTQYF. The CDR3 DNA is TGTGCCAGCAGCTTATCCCAGGGTACTAGCACAGATACGCAGTATTTT.

This clonotype was found a few times. This chain uses TRBV15 with TRBJ2-3; 8 bases are shared with TRBD2. Germline values: CDR1 LNHNV, CDR2 YYDKDF (reference sequence). Trimming cost V 5 bases and J 3 bases; bases outside gene matches: 7. The CDR3 extends over 15 amino acids. DNA for the CDR3: TGTGCCACCAGCCGACGGGGGGGCGAGACAGATACGCAGTATTTT. This codes for CATSRRGGETDTQYF. The variable domain in full, completed from reference TRBV15 and TRBJ2-3, reads DAMVIQNPRYQVTQFGKPVTLSCSQTLNHNVMYWYQQKSSQAPKLLFHYYDKDFNNEADTPDNFQSRRPNTSFCFLDIRSPGLGDTAMYLCATSRRGGETDTQYFGPGTRLTVL.

This clonotype was counted a few times. The V gene is TRBV12-3 or TRBV12-4, the J gene TRBJ2-1; D is ambiguous. V was cut by 7 bases and J by 7 bases, with 20 bases left in between. The CDR3 totals 15 residues. The CDR3 loop reads CASTLGFWLTNEQFF. For the CDR3, the DNA is TGTGCCAGCACCCTAGGGTTCTGGTTGACTAATGAGCAGTTCTTC.

The V call is TRBV9, the J call TRBJ2-1; D not resolved. In germline, CDR1 is SGDLS, CDR2 YYNGEE. V dropped 2 bases and J dropped 6 bases, with 9 bases sitting between them. This CDR3 contains 13 residues. The CDR3 DNA follows: TGTGCCAGCAGCGTTGGTTCCCGCAATGAGCAGTTCTTC. Amino acids: CASSVGSRNEQFF.

V is TRBV18 and J is TRBJ2-2; no definite D call. CDR1 KGHSH and CDR2 LQKENI come from the germline V gene. CDR3 length: 15 amino acids. Trimming pared 3 bases from V and 2 bases from J, leaving 10 bases between. CDR3: CASSPPMLNTGELFF. CDR3 sequence (DNA): TGTGCCAGCTCACCGCCAATGCTCAACACCGGGGAGCTGTTTTTT.

The CDR3 DNA is TGTGCCAGCTCACCACCGACAGGGTTTGCAGATACGCAGTATTTT. Encoded protein: CASSPPTGFADTQYF. The chain has TRBV18 and TRBJ2-3, with 7 bases identical to TRBD1. The CDR3 is 15 amino acids. Germline V gene sequence: CDR1 KGHSH, CDR2 LQKENI. Trimming took 0 bases from V and 4 from J; bases not matched to a gene: 4.

As to this clonotype: A much larger clone differs from this one at a single base, so this may be a read error. The rearrangement links TRBV11-1 to TRBJ1-1, with no clear D. This CDR3 region has 13 residues. Germline CDR1 reads SGHAT; CDR2 reads FQDESV (reference sequence). Trimming removed 5 bases at V and 1 base at J, with 8 bases between. The CDR3 DNA sequence: TGTGCCAGCAGCCGACGACAGAACACTGAAGCTTTCTTT. The encoded protein is CASSRRQNTEAFF.

The V call is TRBV9, the J call TRBJ1-1, with D possibly matching TRBD1 (5 bases). Trimming shortened V by 0 bases and J by 1 base, and 10 bases separated the two germline ends. Germline V gives CDR1 SGDLS, CDR2 YYNGEE. This CDR3 spans 15 amino acids. DNA for the CDR3: TGTGCCAGCAGCGTAGGAACCCAGGGGAACACTGAAGCTTTCTTT. Translation gives CASSVGTQGNTEAFF.

J is TRBJ2-5 and V is TRBV5-1, with 10 nucleotides matching TRBD1. V lost 7 bases, J lost 5 bases, and 14 bases stayed unmatched. The germline gives CDR1 SGHRS, CDR2 YFSETQ. The CDR3 consists of 16 residues. CDR3 in amino acids: CASGPYGQGVSETQYF. CDR3 bases: TGCGCCAGCGGACCCTATGGACAGGGGGTATCTGAGACCCAGTACTTC.

This clonotype has a handful of counts. The chain has TRBV6-5 and TRBJ1-4; 8 bases align to TRBD1. The germline V gene encodes CDR1 MNHEY and CDR2 SVGAGI. With 2 bases clipped from V and 8 bases from J, the junction kept 4 bases outside the gene matches. The CDR3 totals 14 residues. The DNA of the CDR3 is TGTGCCAGCAGTTACGCAGGGGGCAGGGAAAAACTGTTTTTT. It specifies CASSYAGGREKLFF.

V and J are TRBV5-6 and TRBJ2-1, with 9 bases lining up with TRBD1. CDR1 is SGHDT, CDR2 YYEEEE, per germline. V was clipped by 4 bases and J by 7 bases; unmatched bases: 12. The CDR3 runs 16 residues. The CDR3 region is CASSLNRDRVLNEQFF. The CDR3, as DNA: TGTGCCAGCAGCCTGAACCGGGACAGGGTCTTGAATGAGCAGTTCTTC.

This chain joins TRBV10-2 and TRBJ1-2; D not resolved. V was cut by 3 bases and J by 0 bases, with 11 bases left in between. Germline values: CDR1 WSHSY, CDR2 SAAADI. CDR3 length: 15 residues. The CDR3 protein is CASSDRLPANYGYTF. Here the CDR3 DNA reads TGCGCCAGCAGTGATAGGCTACCAGCTAACTATGGCTACACCTTC.

The chain uses TRBV9 and TRBJ2-7; D is unresolved. The length of the CDR3 is 16 residues. Germline CDR1 SGDLS, CDR2 YYNGEE. V lost 4 bases, J lost 9 bases, and 26 bases lay in between. The CDR3 reads CASSLRSGSKLGGQYF. The CDR3 DNA reads as TGTGCCAGCAGCTTACGATCCGGGTCGAAGTTAGGTGGGCAGTACTTC.

The V gene is TRBV28, the J gene TRBJ2-3; a possible D gene is TRBD1 (6 bases). Trimming removed 4 bases from V and 4 bases from J, with 12 bases in between. This CDR3 has 14 amino acids. CDR1 and CDR2 (germline): MDHEN, SYDVKM. In DNA form, the CDR3 reads TGTGCCAGCAGTTGGGGGCCAGGGCCAGATACGCAGTATTTT. Amino acids: CASSWGPGPDTQYF.

This clonotype has just a few counts. The chain links TRBV15 to TRBJ2-1; D unresolved. This CDR3 comprises 11 residues. V was trimmed by 4 bases and J by 6 bases, leaving 4 bases between them. Looked up from germline, CDR1 is LNHNV and CDR2 is YYDKDF (reference sequence). The CDR3 is CATSNLNEQFF. The CDR3 DNA sequence: TGTGCCACCAGCAACCTCAATGAGCAGTTCTTC.

The chain recombines TRBV9 with TRBJ2-3, with 10 bases that match TRBD2. The CDR3 consists of 17 residues. Germline V lookup: CDR1 SGDLS, CDR2 YYNGEE. V dropped 3 bases and J dropped 6; count of bases not matched to a gene: 13. CDR3 nucleotide sequence: TGTGCCAGCAGCGATTTTAGCGGGGGGCCGCCTCGGGATACGCAGTATTTT. Amino acid sequence: CASSDFSGGPPRDTQYF.

A few counts support this clonotype. V is TRBV3-1 and J is TRBJ2-7; 9 nucleotides line up with TRBD1. This CDR3 has 14 amino acids. Germline CDR1 and CDR2: LGHDT and YNNKEL (reference sequence). The ends lost 8 bases at V and 3 bases at J; junction bases unmatched: 8. The CDR3 DNA follows: TGTGCCAGCGCTACCGGGACAGGGTTCTACGAGCAGTACTTC. Protein product: CASATGTGFYEQYF.

The chain links TRBV4-3 to TRBJ2-3, with D possibly being TRBD2 (6 bases). V lost 1 base to trimming and J lost 0 bases, with 11 bases between them. The CDR3 length is 16 residues. CDR1 and CDR2 from the germline V gene are LGHNA and YSLEER. The CDR3 DNA follows: TGCGCCAGCAGCCAAGGTCCGGGGGTGAGCACAGATACGCAGTATTTT. This codes for CASSQGPGVSTDTQYF.

The chain carries TRBV5-1 and TRBJ1-1; 7 bases align to TRBD1. With 0 bases clipped from V and 3 bases from J, the junction kept 8 bases outside the gene matches. The germline V gene encodes CDR1 SGHRS and CDR2 YFSETQ. This CDR3 is built from 16 residues. CDR3 in DNA: TGCGCCAGCAGCTTGGTTTTCGGACAGGCTGACACTGAAGCTTTCTTT. This translates into CASSLVFGQADTEAFF.